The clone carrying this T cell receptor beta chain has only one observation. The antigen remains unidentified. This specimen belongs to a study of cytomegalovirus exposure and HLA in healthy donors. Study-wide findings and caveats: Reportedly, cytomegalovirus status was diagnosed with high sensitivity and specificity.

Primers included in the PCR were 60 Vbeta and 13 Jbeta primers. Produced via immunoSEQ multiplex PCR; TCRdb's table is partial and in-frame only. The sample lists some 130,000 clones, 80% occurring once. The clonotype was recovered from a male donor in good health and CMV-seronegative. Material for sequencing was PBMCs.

CDR3 region: CASSTGGMNYGYTF. DNA for the CDR3: TGTGCCAGCAGTACAGGGGGCATGAACTATGGCTACACCTTC. The chain joins TRBV13 to TRBJ1-2; 9 bases are a match to TRBD1. Germline trimming cut 6 bases from V and 2 bases from J; bases unmatched to any gene: 4. The CDR3 totals 14 residues. CDR1 and CDR2 from the germline V gene are PRHDT and FYEKMQ (reference sequence).